This T cell receptor (beta chain) was sequenced during a study of long-term antiretroviral therapy in people with HIV. Study-wide results and caveats: Participants lacked recorded data on ART adherence, viral resistance or therapy changes. Compared with controls, HIV repertoires showed narrower CDR3 length ranges.

To note about this clone: The antigen remains undetermined.

Specimens held 1-10 million cryopreserved PBMC prior to DNA extraction. The CDR3 is 14 amino acids. Samples were assayed with immunoSEQ v3.0 at survey level. Generated by immunoSEQ multiplex PCR, the TCRdb table keeps only in-frame clones and is missing some. This sample has 25,000 to 35,000 clones, with approximately 89% found just once. The chain has TRBV21-1 and TRBJ1-4; the DNA was not compared with TRBD1, the D call given in the table. TRBV21-1 is an annotated pseudogene. This receptor was obtained from a man between 18 and 29 years old with HIV. The sample consisted of unsorted PBMCs, taken 3.1 years after starting antiretroviral therapy. The CDR3 region is CASSSSGTAPKLFF. CDR3 nucleotide sequence: TGTGCCAGCAGCAGTTCCGGGACAGCCCCAAAACTGTTTTTT.